These T cell receptor beta chains were read from a single sample in a study of blood T cell repertoires in COVID-19. The protocol was immunoSEQ multiplex PCR, while the TCRdb copy is restricted to in-frame clones and leaves out a portion. The table shows roughly 160,000 clones, with approximately 84% occurring only once. The sample taken for sequencing was peripheral blood. The source is a man between 65 and 80 years old with active or convalescent COVID-19. Each CDR3 is given with its conserved first and last residue. Each record gives: J gene, D gene, clone size, V gene, CDR3 DNA, CDR3 protein. D genes are given only for firm matches. Clone size is shown for a subset of rows, as once, few, many or a class of expanded clone.

TRBJ2-2	NA	NA	TRBV6-5	TGTGCCAGCAGGGGAGACAGGTACAACACCGGGGAGCTGTTTTTT	CASRGDRYNTGELFF
TRBJ1-1	NA	many	TRBV18	TGTGCCAGCTCACCCCGGGGAGAAGCTTTCTTT	CASSPRGEAFF
TRBJ2-7	NA	NA	TRBV6-2/TRBV6-3	TGTGCCAGCAGCCCCGCGGGGCTCGAGCAGTACTTC	CASSPAGLEQYF
TRBJ1-3	NA	NA	TRBV30	TGTGCCTGGAGTCTTCAGGGGAGAGCTGGAAACACCATATATTTT	CAWSLQGRAGNTIYF
TRBJ2-7	NA	NA	TRBV7-8	TGTGCCAGCAGCCACCTGGAGCCCTACGAGCAGTACTTC	CASSHLEPYEQYF
TRBJ1-2	NA	few	TRBV14	TGTGCCAGCAGCCAAACAGGGTACCATTTCTATGGCTACACCTTC	CASSQTGYHFYGYTF
TRBJ1-5	TRBD1	once	TRBV18	TGTGCCAGCTCACCACCCGGGACAGGGGGCCCCGTCCATTTT	CASSPPGTGGPVHF
TRBJ2-4	TRBD1	few	TRBV29-1	TGCAGCGTTCAGGCGGACCAGAGGGACAGACGGCAGTACTTC	CSVQADQRDRRQYF
TRBJ1-1	NA	NA	TRBV29-1	TGCAGCGTCAGACAGGATCTGCGGGACACTGAAGCTTTCTTT	CSVRQDLRDTEAFF
TRBJ2-2	TRBD1	NA	TRBV24-1	TGTGCCGCAGGACAGGGCAACACCGGGGAGCTGTTTTTT	CAAGQGNTGELFF
TRBJ2-2	NA	NA	TRBV4-1	TGCGCCAGCAGCCAAGGGGGGGTGTTCACCGGGGAGCTGTTTTTT	CASSQGGVFTGELFF
TRBJ2-1	NA	NA	TRBV7-2	TGTGCCAGCACCCAGAAGGAGGGGCTGTTCTTC	CASTQKEGLFF
TRBJ2-1	NA	NA	TRBV2	TGTGCCAGCAGTGTCCAGGGGCTCCACAATGAGCAGTTCTTC	CASSVQGLHNEQFF
TRBJ2-2	NA	once	TRBV28	TGTGCCAGCAGAGGGGGGGGCCTGAACACCGGGGAGCTGTTTTTT	CASRGGGLNTGELFF
TRBJ1-5	NA	NA	TRBV19	TGTGCCAGTAGTACCCCTGCCGTCTATAGCAATCAGCCCCAGCATTTT	CASSTPAVYSNQPQHF
TRBJ1-5	TRBD1	few	TRBV6-2/TRBV6-3	TGTGCCAGCAGTGGTGCCGGACAGGCGGCTCGGCCCCAGCATTTT	CASSGAGQAARPQHF
TRBJ2-2	NA	NA	TRBV9	TGTGCCAGCAGCGTGGGACTCCACACCGGGGAGCTGTTTTTT	CASSVGLHTGELFF
TRBJ1-4	TRBD1	NA	TRBV3-1/TRBV3-2	TGTGCCAGCAGCCAAGATCTCGACAGGGTTGGAGGTGAAAAACTGTTTTTT	CASSQDLDRVGGEKLFF
TRBJ2-1	TRBD2	NA	TRBV4-1	TGCGCCAGCAGCCAAGATAGCGGGGGGTACAATGAGCAGTTCTTC	CASSQDSGGYNEQFF
TRBJ2-1	TRBD2	NA	TRBV11-2	TGTGCCAGCAGCTTAGAGGGGGGGTCTCGGACTAGGGCCTACAATGAGCAGTTCTTC	CASSLEGGSRTRAYNEQFF
TRBJ1-5	TRBD1	NA	TRBV30	TGTGCCTGGAGGAGCCCAGGGGGAATTGCGGGCAATCAGCCCCAGCATTTT	CAWRSPGGIAGNQPQHF
TRBJ1-5	TRBD1	NA	TRBV6-5	TGTGCCAGCAGTTATTCCGGACAGGGAAGGAATCAGCCCCAGCATTTT	CASSYSGQGRNQPQHF
TRBJ1-4	TRBD1	NA	TRBV4-1	TGCGCCAGCAGCCAAAGAACAGGGGGCTCTGGAAAACTGTTTTTT	CASSQRTGGSGKLFF
TRBJ1-2	NA	NA	TRBV27	TGTGCCAGCAGTCCAATGACAGGAAAGTCTAACTATGGCTACACCTTC	CASSPMTGKSNYGYTF
TRBJ2-7	NA	NA	TRBV30	TGTGCCTGGAGTGGCTCGGTTGCGTACGAGCAGTACTTC	CAWSGSVAYEQYF
TRBJ1-6	TRBD1	NA	TRBV9	TGTGCCAGCAGCGGGCAAGACAGGGTGGGTAATTCACCCCTCCACTTT	CASSGQDRVGNSPLHF
TRBJ2-7	NA	NA	TRBV5-1	TGCGCCAGCAGCCCATCAGGGTTGGCCTACGAGCAGTACTTC	CASSPSGLAYEQYF
TRBJ2-3	TRBD1	NA	TRBV24-1	TGTGCCACCAGTGACTCTAATACAGGGGAAACGCAGTATTTT	CATSDSNTGETQYF
TRBJ1-1	NA	NA	TRBV10-3	TGTGCCATCAGAGGACAGAAGAACACTGAAGCTTTCTTT	CAIRGQKNTEAFF
TRBJ1-4	NA	NA	TRBV14	TGTGCCAGCAGCCCCAAACTCAGGGGAGCTAATGAAAAACTGTTTTTT	CASSPKLRGANEKLFF
TRBJ2-2	NA	NA	TRBV7-9	TGTGCCAGCAGCTCCTCGGGGTTCGGGGAGCTGTTTTTT	CASSSSGFGELFF
TRBJ2-7	TRBD1	NA	TRBV7-8	TGTGCCAGCAGCTTAGTAACAGGGGCAGATTACGAGCAGTACTTC	CASSLVTGADYEQYF
TRBJ2-7	TRBD1	NA	TRBV19	TGTGCCAGTAGTCCATCACGGCCGGGACAGGCGTCCTACGAGCAGTACTTC	CASSPSRPGQASYEQYF
TRBJ2-2	NA	NA	TRBV5-1	TGCGCCAGCAGCTTGTCGGGGATCGGGGAGCTGTTTTTT	CASSLSGIGELFF
TRBJ1-4	NA	NA	TRBV5-6	TGTGCCAGCAGCGCCACAGGGAATTGGCAGAATGAAAAACTGTTTTTT	CASSATGNWQNEKLFF
TRBJ1-2	TRBD1	NA	TRBV12-3/TRBV12-4	TGTGCCAGCAGTTTAAAGGGGGCTCGTGGCTACACCTTC	CASSLKGARGYTF
TRBJ1-5	TRBD1	NA	TRBV7-9	TGTGCCAGCAGCTTAGCGGGGACAGGGGTAGGTCAGCCCCAGCATTTT	CASSLAGTGVGQPQHF
TRBJ1-2	NA	NA	TRBV5-6	TGTGCCAGCAGGCCGGTGGGGGCTCCCTATGGCTACACCTTC	CASRPVGAPYGYTF
TRBJ1-1	NA	NA	TRBV18	TGTGCCAGCTCACCCCGGGGGAACACTGAAGCTTTCTTT	CASSPRGNTEAFF
TRBJ2-7	NA	NA	TRBV28	TGTGCCACCGGAGGGGCAGGGTACTCCTACGAGCAGTACTTC	CATGGAGYSYEQYF
TRBJ1-2	TRBD1	few	TRBV28	TGTGCCAGCAGTTCAAACAGGGGGCGCAACTATGGCTACACCTTC	CASSSNRGRNYGYTF
TRBJ2-7	TRBD2	NA	TRBV6-5	TGTGCCAGCACTCCGCGGGGGTCCTACGAGCAGTACTTC	CASTPRGSYEQYF
TRBJ2-5	NA	NA	TRBV18	TGTGCCAGCTCTTTGGGAGAAGAGACCCAGTACTTC	CASSLGEETQYF
TRBJ1-4	TRBD1	NA	TRBV11-2	TGTGCCAGCAGCTTCAGGGGGCCCGGTGAAAAACTGTTTTTT	CASSFRGPGEKLFF
TRBJ2-1	TRBD2	NA	TRBV7-9	TGTGCCAGCAGCTTAGCTAGCGGGCCTTACAATGAGCAGTTCTTC	CASSLASGPYNEQFF
TRBJ2-4	TRBD1	NA	TRBV7-8	TGTGCCAGCAGCCTACGCCAGGACAGGGAAGCCGCCAAAAACATTCAGTACTTC	CASSLRQDREAAKNIQYF
TRBJ2-7	TRBD2	NA	TRBV27	TGTGCCAGCAGGACGGGACTAGCGGGAGTCTACGAGCAGTACTTC	CASRTGLAGVYEQYF
TRBJ1-2	NA	few	TRBV2	TGTGCCAGCACCCACCCGGACTATGGCTACACCTTC	CASTHPDYGYTF